One sample yielded the 27 T cell receptor beta chains listed below, sequenced in a study of blood T cell repertoires in COVID-19. Repertoires were generated with immunoSEQ multiplex PCR, while TCRdb's copy carries only in-frame clones and drops some. The sample contains roughly 80,000 clones, less than 90% of which appear only once. Sequences were obtained from peripheral blood. The receptors stem from a man over 45 with acute or convalescent COVID-19.

This clone was seen a single time. V and J are TRBV7-9 and TRBJ2-1, with D possibly being TRBD2 (5 bases). The CDR3 contains 14 residues. Germline V CDR1 and CDR2: SEHNR, FQNEAQ (reference sequence). V was trimmed by 5 bases and J by 7 bases, leaving 15 bases between them. CDR3 residues: CASSNKDPGNEQFF. CDR3 nucleotides: TGTGCCAGCAGCAACAAGGACCCGGGGAATGAGCAGTTCTTC.

This sequence joins TRBV19 and TRBJ2-3; D possibly corresponds to TRBD1 (6 bases). V dropped 6 bases and J dropped 3 bases, with 16 bases sitting between them. CDR1 is LNHDA, CDR2 SQIVND, per germline (reference sequence). The CDR3 extends over 15 amino acids. This CDR3 reads CASSLRGPRTDTQYF. CDR3 bases: TGTGCCAGTAGCCTCAGGGGCCCTAGGACAGATACGCAGTATTTT.

The V gene is TRBV19, the J gene TRBJ2-7, with 9 bases fitting TRBD1. Germline lookup yields CDR1 LNHDA and CDR2 SQIVND (reference sequence). V lost 3 bases and J lost 4; bases outside the gene matches: 4. The length of the CDR3 is 14 residues. As DNA, the CDR3 is TGTGCCAGTAGTATTGGACAGGGGCGGTACGAGCAGTACTTC. Residues: CASSIGQGRYEQYF.

The rearrangement uses TRBV5-4 and TRBJ2-1; 12 bases agree with TRBD2. Losses at the gene ends were 3 bases for V and 2 bases for J; bases not matched to a gene: 6. The CDR3 totals 17 residues. The germline gives CDR1 SGHNT, CDR2 YYREEE (reference sequence). The CDR3 coding sequence is TGTGCCAGCAGCTCGGCCTCTAGCGGGGGGGCCTACAATGAGCAGTTCTTC. Protein sequence: CASSSASSGGAYNEQFF.

The chain links TRBV7-6 to TRBJ2-3; 11 nucleotides match TRBD1. CDR1 is SGHVS and CDR2 is FNYEAQ in the germline V gene. The CDR3 is made up of 19 amino acids. Unmatched junction bases numbered 13, after V lost 4 bases and J lost 1 base. This chain's CDR3 is CASSWTGGEIPKGTDTQYF. CDR3 sequence (DNA): TGTGCCAGCAGCTGGACAGGGGGCGAAATCCCTAAGGGCACAGATACGCAGTATTTT. Looking up the rest from reference TRBV7-6 and TRBJ2-3 gives the full variable domain: GAGVSQSPRYKVTKRGQDVALRCDPISGHVSLYWYRQALGQGPEFLTYFNYEAQQDKSGLPNDRFSAERPEGSISTLTIQRTEQRDSAMYRCASSWTGGEIPKGTDTQYFGPGTRLTVL.

In DNA form, the CDR3 reads TGTGCCTGGAGTGTATATGCAGTGTCAGATACGCAGTATTTT. Residues: CAWSVYAVSDTQYF. The chain is built from TRBV30 and TRBJ2-3; D unclear. This CDR3 has 14 residues. V lost 0 bases and J lost 4, with 11 bases in between. From germline, CDR1 is GTSNPN and CDR2 SVGIG (reference sequence).

This clone was picked up a small number of times. V gene TRBV5-1 combines with J gene TRBJ2-3; D is unclear. Germline V gene data show CDR1 as SGHRS and CDR2 as YFSETQ. The CDR3 sequence is 13 residues long. V dropped 2 bases and J dropped 3 bases, with 7 bases sitting between them. CDR3 sequence (DNA): TGCGCCAGCAGCTTTGGGCAAACAGATACGCAGTATTTT. Translated, it gives CASSFGQTDTQYF.

The chain has TRBV27 and TRBJ2-1, with D possibly matching TRBD2 (7 bases). In germline, CDR1 is MNHEY, CDR2 SMNVEV (reference sequence). The V end was cut by 2 bases, the J end by 4 bases, with 15 bases between. The CDR3 length is 16 residues. The CDR3 loop reads CASSLNAGATYNEQFF. The CDR3 DNA reads as TGTGCCAGCAGTTTAAACGCGGGGGCCACATACAATGAGCAGTTCTTC.

In its sample, this clone was seen once. This chain connects TRBV18 to TRBJ2-7; maybe TRBD1 (6 bases). Germline V gene data show CDR1 as KGHSH and CDR2 as LQKENI. CDR3 length: 17 residues. Trimming took off 6 bases at V and 4 bases at J, with 25 bases between the two ends. CDR3 residues: CASSSYAQGAGGYEQYF. The CDR3 DNA sequence: TGTGCCAGCTCTTCCTACGCACAGGGTGCGGGCGGTTACGAGCAGTACTTC.

The gene calls are TRBV29-1 and TRBJ2-2; D unclear. The germline V gene encodes CDR1 SQVTM and CDR2 ANQGSEA. V lost 6 bases, J lost 2 bases, and 7 bases lay in between. The CDR3 sequence is 12 residues long. This CDR3 reads CSVAVNTGELFF. The CDR3 DNA is TGCAGCGTGGCTGTAAACACCGGGGAGCTGTTTTTT.

The gene calls are TRBV18 and TRBJ2-1, with 8 positions matching TRBD2. CDR1 is KGHSH and CDR2 is LQKENI in the germline V gene. CDR3 length equals 16 residues. The junction had 7 bases not matched to a gene; V was cut back by 2 bases and J by 4 bases. This chain's CDR3 is CASSPTLAGQYNEQFF. The CDR3, as DNA: TGTGCCAGCTCACCAACCTTAGCGGGACAATACAATGAGCAGTTCTTC.

The sample holds one count of this clone. The chain uses TRBV7-2 and TRBJ1-1; D is unclear. The CDR3 has 11 residues. Germline V gives CDR1 SGHTA, CDR2 FQGNSA. Trimming removed 5 bases at V and 3 bases at J, with 4 bases between. CDR3 in amino acids: CASSLYTEAFF. In nucleotides, the CDR3 is TGTGCCAGCAGCCTATACACTGAAGCTTTCTTT.

The rearrangement links TRBV7-6 to TRBJ1-3; 8 bases are a match to TRBD1. The CDR3 totals 17 residues. The V and J ends lost 5 bases and 3 bases, in that order; junction bases with no gene match: 12. CDR1 is SGHVS and CDR2 is FNYEAQ in the germline V gene. The CDR3 region is CASSKRTRTGLGNTIYF. The CDR3 nucleotides are TGTGCCAGCAGCAAACGGACTCGGACAGGGCTTGGAAACACCATATATTTT.

This chain links TRBV19 with TRBJ2-2; D is possibly TRBD2 (6 bases). The CDR3 contains 15 residues. V gave up 7 bases and J gave up 2 bases, with 14 bases separating them. The germline V gene has CDR1 LNHDA and CDR2 SQIVND (reference sequence). This CDR3 is CASTQQGGNTGELFF. The CDR3 DNA is TGTGCCAGTACTCAGCAGGGAGGCAACACCGGGGAGCTGTTTTTT.

The chain is built from TRBV21-1 and TRBJ1-5; the D call in the table, TRBD1, was not verified against the DNA. TRBV21-1 is marked as a pseudogene. This CDR3 has 21 residues. The CDR3 DNA is TGTGCCAGCAGCAAATCCTTAAATTACATTAGGACAGGGGCTAGCAATCAGCCCCAGCATTTT. It encodes CASSKSLNYIRTGASNQPQHF.

This chain joins TRBV6-5 and TRBJ2-4, with a weak D call TRBD2 (5 bases). CDR3 length: 15 residues. From germline, CDR1 is MNHEY and CDR2 SVGAGI. Trimming removed 3 bases at V and 11 bases at J, with 20 bases between. The CDR3 here is CASSYWTGEGLVQYF. The CDR3 DNA reads as TGTGCCAGCAGTTATTGGACCGGGGAAGGATTGGTTCAGTACTTC.

This sequence joins TRBV7-2 and TRBJ1-5; no definite D call. Trimming pared 5 bases from V and 7 bases from J, leaving 24 bases between. This CDR3 region has 17 residues. CDR1 is SGHTA and CDR2 is FQGNSA in the germline V gene. CDR3 coding DNA: TGTGCCAGCAGCCCGCTAGTCGGCCCCGATAGATCCCAGCCCCAGCATTTT. Encoded protein: CASSPLVGPDRSQPQHF.

The J gene is TRBJ2-7, the V gene TRBV4-3; 7 bases are shared with TRBD1. The CDR3 contains 15 residues. J gave up 5 bases and V 5 bases, and 12 bases lay outside the gene matches. The germline V gene encodes CDR1 LGHNA and CDR2 YSLEER. The CDR3 spells CASSERNRGRDEQYF. The CDR3 region has the DNA TGCGCCAGCAGCGAACGTAACAGGGGCAGGGACGAGCAGTACTTC.

This clone was counted a single time. V is TRBV4-3 and J is TRBJ2-6; no firm D call. Germline values: CDR1 LGHNA, CDR2 YSLEER. This CDR3 is 15 amino acids long. V lost 4 bases and J 3 bases, leaving 10 bases between the germline ends. For the CDR3, the DNA is TGCGCCAGCAGCCTATACGAGGTTGGGGCCAACGTCCTGACTTTC. Encoded protein: CASSLYEVGANVLTF.

Only a few counts were recorded for this clone. This chain uses TRBV28 with TRBJ1-6; 9 nucleotides agree with TRBD1. Germline CDR1 MDHEN, CDR2 SYDVKM. This CDR3 comprises 16 residues. After removal of 2 bases from V and 10 bases from J, the junction contained 9 bases not matched to a gene. CDR3 coding DNA: TGTGCCAGCAGTTTAGGGAGGGGACAGGGAAAATCACCCCTCCACTTT. Its translation: CASSLGRGQGKSPLHF.

The V gene is TRBV6-2 or TRBV6-3, the J gene TRBJ1-1; D perhaps matches TRBD1 (5 bases). This CDR3 spans 16 amino acids. V lost 2 bases to trimming and J lost 0 bases, with 13 bases between them. CDR1 is MNHEY, CDR2 SVGEGT, per germline. CDR3 sequence reads: CASSYRLGGMNTEAFF. As DNA, the CDR3 is TGTGCCAGCAGTTACCGCCTGGGGGGTATGAACACTGAAGCTTTCTTT.

CDR3 loop: CASSLAGTGATNEQFF. DNA for the CDR3: TGCGCCAGCAGCTTGGCCGGGACAGGGGCCACAAATGAGCAGTTCTTC. The rearrangement links TRBV5-1 to TRBJ2-1; 10 bases line up with TRBD1. The CDR3 sequence is 16 residues long. Trimming at V came to 0 bases and at J to 7 bases, leaving 7 bases not matched to a gene. CDR1 and CDR2 from the germline V gene are SGHRS and YFSETQ.

The V call is TRBV3-1 (or the pseudogene TRBV3-2), the J call TRBJ1-2, with 7 positions matching TRBD1. CDR1 and CDR2 from the germline V gene are LGHDT and YNNKEL (reference sequence). There are 13 residues in the CDR3. V dropped 4 bases and J dropped 7; count of bases not matched to a gene: 6. The CDR3 spells CASSPLQGSGYTF. In DNA, the CDR3 is TGTGCCAGCAGCCCTTTACAGGGGTCTGGCTACACCTTC.

V gene TRBV6-5 combines with J gene TRBJ2-1; 10 nucleotides line up with TRBD2. Germline V gene data show CDR1 as MNHEY and CDR2 as SVGAGI. V lost 7 bases, J lost 1 base, and 4 bases stayed unmatched. The CDR3 runs 15 residues. CDR3 nucleotide sequence: TGTGCCAGCACTAGCGGGAGAGGGTCCTACAATGAGCAGTTCTTC. Translation: CASTSGRGSYNEQFF.

This clone has only one observation. The rearrangement joins TRBV5-1 to TRBJ1-2, with D uncertain. The ends were cut back, 0 bases at V and 2 bases at J, with 8 bases in the middle. The CDR3 has 14 amino acids. Germline V gene sequence: CDR1 SGHRS, CDR2 YFSETQ. CDR3 residues: CASSLELENYGYTF. The CDR3 bases are TGCGCCAGCAGCTTGGAGCTCGAGAACTATGGCTACACCTTC.

The chain combines TRBV20-1 with TRBJ2-1, with 10 positions matching TRBD1. This CDR3 contains 11 residues. Trimming cost V 6 bases and J 14 bases; bases outside gene matches: 7. CDR1 is DFQATT and CDR2 is SNEGSKA in the germline V gene (reference sequence). The DNA for the CDR3 is TGCAGTGCCGCTGCGGGACAGGGGAAGTTCTTC. Translating gives CSAAAGQGKFF.

This chain uses TRBV4-3 with TRBJ1-2; D is undetermined. There are 15 residues in the CDR3. V lost 1 base to trimming and J lost 2 bases, with 11 bases between them. Per the germline V gene, CDR1 is LGHNA and CDR2 is YSLEER. The CDR3 region is CASSQVSARNYGYTF. The CDR3 DNA reads TGCGCCAGCAGCCAAGTTTCGGCCAGGAACTATGGCTACACCTTC.